Listed here is a single T cell receptor (beta chain). No antigen is known for it. This entry is derived from a study of cytomegalovirus exposure and HLA in healthy donors. The CDR3 totals 16 residues. Germline-derived CDR1 and CDR2 are MNHEY and SVGAGI. Trimming pared 3 bases from V and 5 bases from J, leaving 16 bases between. Study-wide results and caveats: Researchers reported from a later analysis that most CMV-associated TCR beta chains appeared HLA-restricted. It was in a later analysis that TCR association rates were seen to vary by HLA locus, highest for DRB1 and lowest for HLA-C. The Asian-associated ancestry cluster reportedly had fewer N-insertions than the approximately 700-donor mean in a later analysis. Roughly even sequencing depth across donors was the assumption behind the presence/absence analyses.

Vbeta (60) and Jbeta (13) primers were used in the PCR. Assay used: immunoSEQ multiplex PCR; TCRdb lists only in-frame clones, some missing. Its listing shows around 48,000 clones. The sequence was collected from a female donor in good health and CMV-seronegative. The V gene is TRBV6-5, the J gene TRBJ1-4; D is perhaps TRBD1 (6 bases). Sample: PBMCs. In DNA, the CDR3 is TGTGCCAGCAGTTATTGGTCGACAGGCCGGAATGAAAAACTGTTTTTT. This gives the protein CASSYWSTGRNEKLFF.